This record covers a single T cell receptor (beta chain). The V segment lost 6 bases and the J segment 5 bases; nucleotides outside the gene matches: 5. The V gene's germline CDR1 is MNHEY and CDR2 SVGAGI. The CDR3 totals 13 residues. This sample is part of a study of blood T cell repertoires in COVID-19. Study context: Sites in the United States, Italy and Spain provided acute and convalescent COVID-19 samples.

This study enrolled people aged 18 to 89 from roughly 24 US geographic areas. Participants reported their clinical history, and cohort assignment relied on those reports. Symptom resolution, clearance, or two negative PCRs marked donors in Cohort 3 as recovered. TCRdb keeps only in-frame clones here, not all; method: immunoSEQ multiplex PCR. The repertoire holds 150,000 to 200,000 clones, over 80% seen once, with roughly 13% in the top ten. The sample comprised PBMCs or T cells enriched from blood (not recorded which). J is TRBJ1-2 and V is TRBV6-5, with 8 bases aligning to TRBD1. The sequence was collected from a woman between 55 and 75 years old who had recovered from COVID-19. CDR3 amino acids: CASRDRDLYGYTF. Written as DNA, the CDR3 is TGTGCCAGCAGGGACAGGGATCTATATGGCTACACCTTC.